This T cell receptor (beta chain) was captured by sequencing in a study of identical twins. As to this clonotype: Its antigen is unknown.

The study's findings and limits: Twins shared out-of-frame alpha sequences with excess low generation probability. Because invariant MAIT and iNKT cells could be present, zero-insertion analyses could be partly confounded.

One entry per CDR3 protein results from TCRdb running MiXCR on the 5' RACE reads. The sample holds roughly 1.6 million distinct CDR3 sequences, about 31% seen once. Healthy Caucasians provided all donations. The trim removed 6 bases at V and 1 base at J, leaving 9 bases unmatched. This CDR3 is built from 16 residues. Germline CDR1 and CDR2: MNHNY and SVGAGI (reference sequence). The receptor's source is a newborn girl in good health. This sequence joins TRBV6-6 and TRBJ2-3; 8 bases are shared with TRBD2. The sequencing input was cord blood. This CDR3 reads CASSVRTSRGTDTQYF. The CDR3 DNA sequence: TGTGCCAGCAGCGTAAGGACTAGCAGGGGCACAGATACGCAGTATTTT.